Listed below are T cell receptor beta chains from one sample, sequenced in a study of blood T cell repertoires in COVID-19. Profiling relied on immunoSEQ multiplex PCR, and the TCRdb table lists in-frame clones only, not all of them. The table shows around 190,000 clones, with 80% to 90% occurring only once. What was sequenced was peripheral blood. Receptor source: a young man who had recovered from COVID-19. CDR3s include the opening cysteine and the closing phenylalanine or tryptophan. A D gene is named only where the DNA matches it firmly. Clone size appears in some rows only: once, few, many, or a class for an expanded clone.

J: TRBJ1-1; V: TRBV12-3/TRBV12-4; D: TRBD1; size: NA; DNA: TGTGCCAGCAGATTCCGACAGGGTTCGGAAGCTTTCTTT; CDR3: CASRFRQGSEAFF
J: TRBJ2-4; V: TRBV28; D: TRBD1; size: NA; DNA: TGTGCCAGCAGGGGGCAGGGGGCTAAGTCGGCCAAAAACATTCAGTACTTC; CDR3: CASRGQGAKSAKNIQYF
J: TRBJ1-5; V: TRBV19; D: NA; size: NA; DNA: TGTGCCAGTAGTCCGCGGAGATATCAGCCCCAGCATTTT; CDR3: CASSPRRYQPQHF
J: TRBJ2-2; V: TRBV4-3; D: NA; size: once; DNA: TGCGCCAGCAGCCAAGATAGACTCCGATGGGAGCTGTTTTTT; CDR3: CASSQDRLRWELFF
J: TRBJ1-6; V: TRBV7-9; D: NA; size: NA; DNA: TGTGCCAGCAGCTTTGTCCAAGAGGGATCACCCCTCCACTTT; CDR3: CASSFVQEGSPLHF
J: TRBJ2-7; V: TRBV5-4; D: TRBD1; size: once; DNA: TGTGCCAGCAGCTACCCACAGGGGAGCTCCTACGAGCAGTACTTC; CDR3: CASSYPQGSSYEQYF
J: TRBJ1-2; V: TRBV5-8; D: NA; size: NA; DNA: TGTGCCAGCAGCTTGGAACAGGGATATGGCTACACCTTC; CDR3: CASSLEQGYGYTF
J: TRBJ2-5; V: TRBV4-1; D: TRBD2; size: NA; DNA: TGCGCCAGCAGCCAAGATGGGGGGACTACCCAAGAGACCCAGTACTTC; CDR3: CASSQDGGTTQETQYF
J: TRBJ1-1; V: TRBV3-1/TRBV3-2; D: NA; size: NA; DNA: TGTGCCAGCAGCCAAGTCTCGGAAGCTTTCTTT; CDR3: CASSQVSEAFF
J: TRBJ2-1; V: TRBV30; D: NA; size: NA; DNA: TGTGCCTGGAGTGGTAGTGATGAGCAGTTCTTC; CDR3: CAWSGSDEQFF
J: TRBJ2-1; V: TRBV7-9; D: TRBD2; size: many; DNA: TGTGCCAGCAGCTCACCTAGCGGGAGTTGGAATGAGCAGTTCTTC; CDR3: CASSSPSGSWNEQFF
J: TRBJ1-3; V: TRBV19; D: NA; size: NA; DNA: TGTGCCAGTAGTATCCAAGGACATGGAGACGGCACCATATATTTT; CDR3: CASSIQGHGDGTIYF
J: TRBJ1-1; V: TRBV5-5; D: TRBD1; size: NA; DNA: TGTGCCAGCAGCCAGACAGGGGGCCTCGGCACTGAAGCTTTCTTT; CDR3: CASSQTGGLGTEAFF